The next 8 T cell receptor beta chains were all read from a single sample in a study of regulatory T cells in long-lasting Graves disease. Time point specified: persistent/refractory GD, antithyroid drugs over 5 years with positive TRAb. PBMC-derived RNA was used for the TCR library. Researchers made TCR beta libraries by using iRepertoire HTBI primers and running Arm-PCR on CDR3 regions. TCRdb redid the calling of the multiplex PCR reads with MiXCR, one entry per CDR3 protein. The sample holds roughly 430,000 distinct CDR3 sequences, 21% seen once. Specimen: peripheral blood mononuclear cells (PBMCs), collected when the disease was refractory, from a patient treated with antithyroid drugs. These receptors all stem from a female donor with Graves disease.

This clonotype occurred a few times. V gene TRBV6-1 combines with J gene TRBJ2-1; possibly TRBD1 for D (6 bases). Trimming removed 6 bases from V and 0 bases from J, with 12 bases in between. The CDR3 extends over 15 amino acids. CDR1 MNHNS and CDR2 SASEGT come from the germline V gene. The CDR3 DNA reads as TGTGCCAGCAGCCCCGGGACAAGCTCCTACAATGAGCAGTTCTTC. Protein: CASSPGTSSYNEQFF.

The chain uses TRBV20-1 and TRBJ2-7; D gene uncertain. The length of the CDR3 is 13 residues. Germline CDR1 DFQATT, CDR2 SNEGSKA (reference sequence). The ends were cut back, 1 base at V and 5 bases at J, with 12 bases in the middle. The chain's CDR3 is CSARGWSFDEQYF. The DNA for the CDR3 is TGCAGTGCTAGAGGGTGGTCCTTTGACGAGCAGTACTTC.

This clonotype came up a few times. This chain uses TRBV14 with TRBJ2-1; 9 nucleotides match TRBD1. The CDR3 is 15 amino acids. Germline V gene lookup returns CDR1 SGHDN and CDR2 FVKESK. V shed 4 bases and J 7 bases; nucleotides not matched to a gene: 8. The chain's CDR3 is CASSPTGTGRNEQFF. The CDR3 nucleotides read TGTGCCAGCAGCCCGACCGGGACAGGGCGGAATGAGCAGTTCTTC.

This clonotype was picked up a small number of times. The chain carries TRBV15 and TRBJ2-5, with 9 nucleotides matching TRBD2. CDR3 length: 18 amino acids. After removal of 0 bases from V and 4 bases from J, the junction contained 12 bases not matched to a gene. CDR1 LNHNV and CDR2 YYDKDF come from the germline V gene (reference sequence). CDR3 bases: TGTGCCACCAGCAGAGATGCGCTGGGTCTAGCGGGATTAGAGACCCAGTACTTC. This translates into CATSRDALGLAGLETQYF.

This clonotype was observed a handful of times. J is TRBJ1-4 and V is TRBV6-1, with TRBD1 matching over 8 bases. Germline V gene sequence: CDR1 MNHNS, CDR2 SASEGT. V shed 7 bases and J 2 bases; nucleotides not matched to a gene: 3. This CDR3 region has 14 residues. CDR3 loop: CASTRQGTNEKLFF. The CDR3 bases are TGTGCCAGCACCCGACAGGGGACTAATGAAAAACTGTTTTTT.

Worth noting for this clonotype: A much larger clone differs by one base, so this may be a read error. J is TRBJ2-7 and V is TRBV7-2; weak D call: TRBD2 (5 bases). Germline CDR1 and CDR2: SGHTA and FQGNSA. V lost 9 bases and J 0 bases, leaving 12 bases between the germline ends. The CDR3 covers 13 residues. The CDR3 is CASKRPPSYEQYF. In nucleotides, the CDR3 is TGTGCCAGTAAGCGGCCCCCCTCCTACGAGCAGTACTTC.

This clonotype turned up a few times. The CDR3 bases are TGTGCCAGCAGTTACTCTGGGCAGGTCAGCCAGCCCCAGCATTTT. This codes for CASSYSGQVSQPQHF. The chain carries TRBV6-2 or TRBV6-3 and TRBJ1-5; unclear D gene. V lost 0 bases and J 7 bases, leaving 13 bases between the germline ends. This CDR3 has 15 amino acids. Looked up from germline, CDR1 is MNHEY and CDR2 is SVGEGT.

This clonotype was seen at least ten times. The rearrangement uses TRBV7-2 and TRBJ1-1, with D tentatively TRBD1 (6 bases). CDR1 is SGHTA and CDR2 is FQGNSA in the germline V gene. Trimming left V 4 bases short and J 1 base short, with 13 bases between. There are 15 residues in the CDR3. CDR3 coding DNA: TGTGCCAGCAGCTCCAACGGACAGAGGAACACTGAAGCTTTCTTT. Translated: CASSSNGQRNTEAFF. Looking up the rest from reference TRBV7-2 and TRBJ1-1 gives the full variable domain: GAGVSQSPSNKVTEKGKDVELRCDPISGHTALYWYRQSLGQGLEFLIYFQGNSAPDKSGLPSDRFSAERTGGSVSTLTIQRTQQEDSAVYLCASSSNGQRNTEAFFGQGTRLTVV.